A single sample is the source of the 10 T cell receptor beta chains below, sequenced in a study of Tregs in tolerant kidney transplant recipients. These receptors' antigens are unknown. Using immunoSEQ multiplex PCR, the repertoire was profiled, and TCRdb retains in-frame clones only, with some absent. The table records about 1,700 clones, 40% to 50% of them present only once. Sequenced input: Tregs from blood cultured with allogeneic cells. The receptors stem from a human patient who received a combined kidney and bone marrow transplant. The graft donor may have given rise to some T cells.

This clone was recorded once. Being one base from a much bigger clone, this may be a read error. The CDR3 nucleotides are TGTGCCAGCAGCCACCCCGGGGGACAGGGCGGGTATGGCTACACCTTC. This encodes CASSHPGGQGGYGYTF. The chain is built from TRBV4-2 and TRBJ1-2; TRBD1 agrees at 9 bases. Germline V lookup: CDR1 LGHNA, CDR2 YNFKEQ. The trim removed 3 bases at V and 5 bases at J, leaving 10 bases unmatched. CDR3 length equals 16 residues.

This clone was observed a few times. J is TRBJ2-1 and V is TRBV2; D is unresolved. From germline, CDR1 is SNHLY and CDR2 FYNNEI. The CDR3 runs 14 residues. V dropped 2 bases and J dropped 5 bases, with 10 bases sitting between them. The CDR3 loop is CASSETVNNNEQFF. CDR3 in DNA: TGTGCCAGCAGTGAAACGGTCAACAACAATGAGCAGTTCTTC.

This clone appeared a few times. The chain uses TRBV28 and TRBJ2-2, with D unresolved. Germline V gives CDR1 MDHEN, CDR2 SYDVKM. The CDR3 runs 16 residues. Trimming stripped 2 bases from V and 4 bases from J, with 14 bases between. The CDR3 DNA reads TGTGCCAGCAGTTTACTAGGTGCATGGAGCACCGGGGAGCTGTTTTTT. Protein product: CASSLLGAWSTGELFF.

This clone is large (0.1 to 1%). The chain employs TRBV7-9 and TRBJ2-4, with D maybe TRBD2 (6 bases). Looked up from germline, CDR1 is SEHNR and CDR2 is FQNEAQ (reference sequence). V lost 1 base, J lost 8 bases, and 18 bases lay in between. The CDR3 sequence is 16 residues long. In DNA form, the CDR3 reads TGTGCCAGCAGCTTAGATGGCCGGGCCGCGGGGCACATTCAGTACTTC. Translation gives CASSLDGRAAGHIQYF.

This clone was detected only once. The chain combines TRBV6-1 with TRBJ2-2; weak D call: TRBD2 (6 bases). The CDR3 is 13 amino acids. In germline, CDR1 is MNHNS, CDR2 SASEGT. V lost 0 bases and J lost 11, with 10 bases in between. CDR3 region: CASSEAQRAELFF. In DNA, the CDR3 is TGTGCCAGCAGTGAAGCGCAGCGGGCCGAGCTGTTTTTT.

In this sample, this clone turned up a few times. The genes are TRBV19 and TRBJ1-5, with 11 positions matching TRBD1. This CDR3 is built from 15 residues. The trim removed 7 bases at V and 5 bases at J, leaving 7 bases unmatched. Germline CDR1 LNHDA, CDR2 SQIVND (reference sequence). The CDR3 reads CASIPGQGGYQPQHF. CDR3 nucleotides: TGTGCCAGTATCCCGGGACAGGGGGGCTATCAGCCCCAGCATTTT. Full variable domain (rest looked up from reference TRBV19 and TRBJ1-5): DGGITQSPKYLFRKEGQNVTLSCEQNLNHDAMYWYRQDPGQGLRLIYYSQIVNDFQKGDIAEGYSVSREKKESFPLTVTSAQKNPTAFYLCASIPGQGGYQPQHFGDGTRLSIL.

This clone was counted only a few times. This chain joins TRBV6-1 and TRBJ2-2; D not resolved. Trimming stripped 6 bases from V and 0 bases from J, with 8 bases between. In germline, CDR1 is MNHNS, CDR2 SASEGT. The CDR3 spans 14 residues. CDR3: CASRVSTNTGELFF. The CDR3 coding sequence is TGTGCCAGCAGGGTCAGCACGAACACCGGGGAGCTGTTTTTT.

This clone has just a few counts. The rearrangement uses TRBV5-5 and TRBJ1-1, with TRBD1 matching 7 bases. J gave up 4 bases and V 4 bases, and 7 bases lay outside the gene matches. The CDR3 spans 14 residues. CDR1 and CDR2 from the germline V gene are SGHKS and YYEKEE (reference sequence). In DNA, the CDR3 is TGTGCCAGCAGCGAACCCAGGGGGGCCACTGAAGCTTTCTTT. Translation gives CASSEPRGATEAFF.

For this clone: One end of the junction is discordant with germline, which a read error may explain. V is TRBV5-1 and J is TRBJ2-3; 7 nucleotides agree with TRBD2. From germline, CDR1 is SGHRS and CDR2 YFSETQ. The CDR3 totals 13 residues. CDR3 sequence (DNA): TGTGCCAGCAGCATACTAGCGCGAGATACGCAGTATTTT. Translating gives CASSILARDTQYF.

In this sample, this clone is large. The chain joins TRBV28 to TRBJ2-6; D remains ambiguous. Germline CDR1 reads MDHEN; CDR2 reads SYDVKM. The CDR3 spans 15 residues. V lost 6 bases, J lost 6 bases, and 15 bases lay in between. The DNA of the CDR3 is TGTGCCAGCAGACCCCGCGGTCTGGAGGCCAACGTCCTGACTTTC. It specifies CASRPRGLEANVLTF.